Listed here are 30 T cell receptor beta chains from one sample, sequenced in a study of blood T cell repertoires in COVID-19. Sequenced by immunoSEQ multiplex PCR; TCRdb stores in-frame clones only, minus some. The table lists 150,000 or so clones, around 80% of them singletons, with around 3.7% in the top ten. Sequencing was carried out using PBMCs or T cells enriched from blood (not recorded which). Every receptor here comes from a woman in her sixties or seventies who had recovered from COVID-19.

This clone has just one count. The chain is built from TRBV10-1 and TRBJ2-3; TRBD2 is a possible D gene (5 bases). The CDR3 runs 14 residues. Looked up from germline, CDR1 is WNHNN and CDR2 is SYGVQD (reference sequence). With 3 bases removed from V and 6 bases from J, the gap between germline ends came to 13 bases. CDR3 loop: CASSDFPGEDTQYF. The CDR3, as DNA: TGCGCCAGCAGTGACTTCCCCGGGGAGGATACGCAGTATTTT.

This chain connects TRBV18 to TRBJ2-6; D remains unclear. V lost 7 bases to trimming and J lost 0 bases, with 7 bases between them. This CDR3 is built from 14 residues. Germline CDR1 and CDR2: KGHSH and LQKENI. The CDR3 nucleotides are TGTGCCAGCTTAGAATCCTCTGGGGCCAACGTCCTGACTTTC. As protein: CASLESSGANVLTF. The full variable domain, its missing parts supplied by reference TRBV18 and TRBJ2-6, is NAGVMQNPRHLVRRRGQEARLRCSPMKGHSHVYWYRQLPEEGLKFMVYLQKENIIDESGMPKERFSAEFPKEGPSILRIQQVVRGDSAAYFCASLESSGANVLTFGAGSRLTVL.

This chain connects TRBV3-1 (or the pseudogene TRBV3-2) to TRBJ1-1; D may be TRBD1 (6 bases). Looked up from germline, CDR1 is LGHDT and CDR2 is YNNKEL (reference sequence). Trimming removed 5 bases at V and 6 bases at J, with 16 bases between. This CDR3 spans 14 amino acids. The CDR3: CASSTGRGTPEAFF. CDR3 nucleotide sequence: TGTGCCAGCAGCACGGGGAGGGGGACCCCTGAAGCTTTCTTT.

The chain carries TRBV18 and TRBJ2-7, with TRBD1 matching over 8 bases. Trimming removed 6 bases from V and 5 bases from J; junction bases left unmatched: 12. From germline, CDR1 is KGHSH and CDR2 LQKENI. The length of the CDR3 is 15 residues. As DNA, the CDR3 is TGTGCCAGCTCGTATTCCGGGACAGGTCTCGACGAGCAGTACTTC. Translated: CASSYSGTGLDEQYF.

The chain is built from TRBV10-1 and TRBJ2-7, with 10 bases lining up with TRBD2. V lost 5 bases, J lost 3 bases, and 10 bases stayed unmatched. CDR3 length: 16 amino acids. Looked up from germline, CDR1 is WNHNN and CDR2 is SYGVQD (reference sequence). Written as DNA, the CDR3 is TGCGCCAGCAGTCCAGCTAGCGGGGGCCTGTACTACGAGCAGTACTTC. It codes for CASSPASGGLYYEQYF.

V and J are TRBV18 and TRBJ2-1; a possible D gene is TRBD2 (6 bases). V was cut by 4 bases and J by 6 bases, with 7 bases left in between. Per the germline V gene, CDR1 is KGHSH and CDR2 is LQKENI. This CDR3 spans 12 amino acids. The DNA of the CDR3 is TGTGCCAGCTCACAGACTAGCAATGAGCAGTTCTTC. The encoded protein is CASSQTSNEQFF. Filled out from reference TRBV18 and TRBJ2-1, the complete variable domain reads NAGVMQNPRHLVRRRGQEARLRCSPMKGHSHVYWYRQLPEEGLKFMVYLQKENIIDESGMPKERFSAEFPKEGPSILRIQQVVRGDSAAYFCASSQTSNEQFFGPGTRLTVL.

V is TRBV30 and J is TRBJ2-3; a possible D gene is TRBD2 (6 bases). Germline values: CDR1 GTSNPN, CDR2 SVGIG (reference sequence). The ends were cut back, 8 bases at V and 5 bases at J, with 17 bases in the middle. This CDR3 comprises 13 residues. CDR3 loop: CAGGTGFRDTQYF. The CDR3 DNA reads TGTGCCGGAGGGACTGGGTTCAGAGATACGCAGTATTTT. The complete variable domain, with remaining parts taken from reference TRBV30 and TRBJ2-3, reads SQTIHQWPATLVQPVGSPLSLECTVEGTSNPNLYWYRQAAGRGLQLLFYSVGIGQISSEVPQNLSASRPQDRQFILSSKKLLLSDSGFYLCAGGTGFRDTQYFGPGTRLTVL.

This rearrangement joins TRBV11-2 to TRBJ2-3; 12 nucleotides match TRBD2. This CDR3 has 16 amino acids. Germline lookup yields CDR1 SGHAT and CDR2 FQNNGV. V trimming: 1 base; J trimming: 2 bases; junction bases outside the gene matches: 1. The CDR3 loop reads CASSLGTSGVTDTQYF. In DNA, the CDR3 is TGTGCCAGCAGCTTAGGGACTAGCGGGGTCACAGATACGCAGTATTTT.

The chain joins TRBV7-9 to TRBJ1-2, with D possibly TRBD1 on 6 matching bases. CDR1 SEHNR and CDR2 FQNEAQ come from the germline V gene (reference sequence). V was shortened by 4 bases and J by 3 bases, with 6 bases between the two germline ends. The CDR3 is 12 residues long. The CDR3 bases are TGTGCCAGCAGCTCAGGGGACTATGGCTACACCTTC. It is translated as CASSSGDYGYTF.

This chain uses TRBV10-3 with TRBJ1-1; D is unresolved. With 3 bases removed from V and 1 base from J, the gap between germline ends came to 12 bases. From germline, CDR1 is ENHRY and CDR2 SYGVKD. The CDR3 sequence is 15 residues long. As DNA, the CDR3 is TGTGCCATCAGTGAAAGACAATTTGGGAACACTGAAGCTTTCTTT. It specifies CAISERQFGNTEAFF.

The genes are TRBV20-1 and TRBJ1-3; no clear D. The CDR3 spans 11 residues. CDR1 and CDR2 from the germline V gene are DFQATT and SNEGSKA (reference sequence). Trimming removed 5 bases from V and 3 bases from J, with 5 bases in between. The CDR3 DNA is TGCAGTGCTCCCTTTGGAAACACCATATATTTT. Its protein is CSAPFGNTIYF.

The chain employs TRBV29-1 and TRBJ2-2; possibly TRBD2 for D (5 bases). This CDR3 spans 12 amino acids. Germline V gives CDR1 SQVTM, CDR2 ANQGSEA. V lost 4 bases and J lost 3, with 6 bases in between. CDR3 sequence: CSVVLDTGELFF. CDR3 bases: TGCAGCGTTGTACTAGACACCGGGGAGCTGTTTTTT.

The CDR3 loop reads CASSLNSGGPGSNQPQHF. In DNA, the CDR3 is TGTGCCAGCAGCTTGAATTCAGGGGGCCCTGGGAGCAATCAGCCCCAGCATTTT. This chain links TRBV7-8 with TRBJ1-5, with 8 bases lining up with TRBD1. The V segment lost 3 bases and the J segment 1 base; nucleotides outside the gene matches: 11. This CDR3 spans 18 amino acids. Germline V CDR1 and CDR2: SGHVS, FQNEAQ.

The chain has TRBV19 and TRBJ1-1; D may be TRBD1 (5 bases). The CDR3 runs 16 residues. V was cut by 2 bases and J by 3 bases, with 16 bases left in between. CDR1 LNHDA and CDR2 SQIVND come from the germline V gene (reference sequence). CDR3 sequence reads: CASSIFFDRYYTEAFF. The CDR3 DNA follows: TGTGCCAGTAGTATATTTTTCGACAGATATTACACTGAAGCTTTCTTT.

The chain couples TRBV7-9 to TRBJ2-7, with D perhaps matching TRBD1 (6 bases). V was shortened by 2 bases and J by 4 bases, with 12 bases between the two germline ends. CDR1 is SEHNR, CDR2 FQNEAQ, per germline (reference sequence). CDR3 length: 14 residues. Here the CDR3 reads CASSLLKTGYEQYF. The CDR3 DNA is TGTGCCAGCAGCTTACTCAAGACAGGATACGAGCAGTACTTC.

A note on this clone: Other nucleotide sequences in the sample specify the same CDR3. V usage is TRBV5-1 and J usage is TRBJ1-2, with no clear D. The CDR3 is 12 amino acids. V was shortened by 1 base and J by 4 bases, with 5 bases between the two germline ends. Germline V lookup: CDR1 SGHRS, CDR2 YFSETQ. The CDR3 region has the DNA TGCGCCAGCAGCTTGAACAGCTATGGCTACACCTTC. This gives the protein CASSLNSYGYTF.

This chain links TRBV2 with TRBJ2-7, with a tentative D call TRBD2 (7 bases). V dropped 8 bases and J dropped 6 bases, with 17 bases sitting between them. Per germline, CDR1 SNHLY and CDR2 FYNNEI. This CDR3 has 13 residues. The CDR3 here is CASHPGGRVEQYF. DNA for the CDR3: TGTGCCAGCCATCCGGGGGGCCGGGTCGAGCAGTACTTC. The variable domain in full, with the rest retrieved from reference TRBV2 and TRBJ2-7, is EPEVTQTPSHQVTQMGQEVILRCVPISNHLYFYWYRQILGQKVEFLVSFYNNEISEKSEIFDDQFSVERPDGSNFTLKIRSTKLEDSAMYFCASHPGGRVEQYFGPGTRLTVT.

The chain employs TRBV5-1 and TRBJ1-2; tentative D call: TRBD1 (5 bases). V was cut by 4 bases and J by 5 bases, with 15 bases left in between. The CDR3 extends over 14 amino acids. Germline CDR1 and CDR2: SGHRS and YFSETQ. Here the CDR3 reads CASSPSGSQYGYTF. DNA for the CDR3: TGCGCCAGCAGCCCATCAGGGTCCCAATATGGCTACACCTTC.

This sequence joins TRBV27 and TRBJ1-1; a possible D gene is TRBD1 (5 bases). This CDR3 is 13 amino acids long. V lost 6 bases and J lost 1, with 9 bases in between. In germline, CDR1 is MNHEY, CDR2 SMNVEV (reference sequence). CDR3 sequence: CASRYTGNTEAFF. The DNA of the CDR3 is TGTGCCAGCAGATACACAGGGAACACTGAAGCTTTCTTT.

J is TRBJ2-1 and V is TRBV19, with TRBD2 matching 7 bases. The germline CDR1 and CDR2 sequences are LNHDA and SQIVND (reference sequence). V trimming: 6 bases; J trimming: 10 bases; junction bases outside the gene matches: 3. This CDR3 contains 11 residues. The CDR3 DNA follows: TGTGCCAGTAGACGAGCGGGGGAGCAGTTCTTC. It encodes CASRRAGEQFF.

The chain uses TRBV19 and TRBJ2-2; TRBD1 agrees at 7 bases. The J segment lost 1 base and the V segment lost 9 bases, leaving 5 bases of the junction unmatched. CDR1 is LNHDA and CDR2 is SQIVND in the germline V gene (reference sequence). CDR3 size: 14 residues. DNA for the CDR3: TGTGCCAGCCATCGGACAGGGAACACCGGGGAGCTGTTTTTT. It is translated as CASHRTGNTGELFF.

This clone was counted once. The chain joins TRBV18 to TRBJ1-1; 9 bases are a match to TRBD1. The CDR3 length is 15 residues. Trimming at V came to 1 base and at J to 5 bases, leaving 5 bases not matched to a gene. The V gene's germline CDR1 is KGHSH and CDR2 LQKENI. The CDR3 loop reads CASSPQTGGGTEAFF. The DNA for the CDR3 is TGTGCCAGCTCACCACAGACAGGGGGAGGGACTGAAGCTTTCTTT.

This chain connects TRBV18 to TRBJ1-2, with 9 bases lining up with TRBD1. The CDR3 totals 14 residues. The germline CDR1 and CDR2 sequences are KGHSH and LQKENI. With V trimmed by 0 bases and J by 10 bases, 6 bases remained unmatched. CDR3 amino acids: CASSPPTTGGHYTF. CDR3 sequence (DNA): TGTGCCAGCTCACCACCCACTACAGGGGGCCACTACACCTTC.

This clone was recorded a few times. The J gene is TRBJ1-5, the V gene TRBV19; 9 nucleotides agree with TRBD1. J lost 3 bases, V lost 6 bases, and 6 bases had no gene match. Looked up from germline, CDR1 is LNHDA and CDR2 is SQIVND (reference sequence). This CDR3 contains 15 residues. CDR3 loop: CASRRGQGSNQPQHF. For the CDR3, the DNA is TGTGCCAGTAGGCGGGGACAGGGCTCCAATCAGCCCCAGCATTTT.

The chain has TRBV5-1 and TRBJ1-1, with D maybe TRBD1 (6 bases). Germline V lookup: CDR1 SGHRS, CDR2 YFSETQ. CDR3 length: 14 amino acids. The V end lost 4 bases, the J end lost 1 base, and 11 bases lay between the germline ends. CDR3 sequence: CASSAQGQNTEAFF. The CDR3 coding sequence is TGCGCCAGCAGCGCGCAGGGGCAGAACACTGAAGCTTTCTTT.

V is TRBV5-1 and J is TRBJ2-4, with D possibly matching TRBD2 (5 bases). CDR1 is SGHRS and CDR2 is YFSETQ in the germline V gene. The CDR3 extends over 17 amino acids. Trimming shortened V by 0 bases and J by 0 bases, and 13 bases separated the two germline ends. CDR3 DNA: TGCGCCAGCAGCTTGGGACGGGGTCCGATAGCCAAAAACATTCAGTACTTC. This encodes CASSLGRGPIAKNIQYF.

The chain joins TRBV6-5 to TRBJ2-1; D is ambiguous. Deletions cut 9 bases from V and 3 bases from J, with 9 bases between. Germline CDR1 and CDR2: MNHEY and SVGAGI. The CDR3 contains 12 residues. The CDR3: CASLGFYNEQFF. In nucleotides, the CDR3 is TGTGCCAGTCTCGGTTTCTACAATGAGCAGTTCTTC.

There are a few counts of this clone. The gene calls are TRBV14 and TRBJ2-1; the D gene is possibly TRBD1 (5 bases). Trimming removed 2 bases from V and 4 bases from J, with 9 bases in between. The CDR3 sequence is 14 residues long. Germline V CDR1 and CDR2: SGHDN, FVKESK. CDR3 nucleotides: TGTGCCAGCAGCCAACAGGGTCCTTACAATGAGCAGTTCTTC. Its translation is CASSQQGPYNEQFF.

This rearrangement joins TRBV19 to TRBJ1-2; 8 positions match TRBD1. V shed 7 bases, J shed 6 bases, and the junction held 13 bases outside the gene matches. The CDR3 spans 15 residues. The germline V gene encodes CDR1 LNHDA and CDR2 SQIVND (reference sequence). This CDR3 reads CASITHGQGRHGYTF. In DNA, the CDR3 is TGTGCCAGTATCACCCACGGACAGGGTAGGCATGGCTACACCTTC.

The table lists this clone with many counts. V is TRBV2 and J is TRBJ1-3; 7 bases map to TRBD1. V gave up 8 bases and J gave up 2 bases; unmatched junction bases: 3. Germline V lookup: CDR1 SNHLY, CDR2 FYNNEI. This CDR3 spans 13 amino acids. For the CDR3, the DNA is TGTGCCAGCCAGGGGGATGCTGGAAACACCATATATTTT. Amino acid sequence: CASQGDAGNTIYF.